This TCR beta chain was sequenced in a study of shared clonotypes between healthy human individuals. As for the study in general: CD4 naive and CD4 memory each took three plates per donor, while CD8 naive took two and CD8 memory one.

Positively selected for CCR7, the CD45RO-negative cells used as naive CD8 cells excluded terminally differentiated effector memory CD45RA+ cells. The assay was run at deep level. Some clones are missing from TCRdb's copy, which holds only in-frame ones; the method was immunoSEQ multiplex PCR. The sample shows more than 500,000 clones, 85% to 95% of them seen only once. Sequenced input: naive CD8+ T cells sorted from blood. The sequence was collected from a woman aged 30 to 39 in good health.

The CDR3 here is CASSFKLAGSAYEQYF. CDR3 coding DNA: TGTGCCAGCAGCTTTAAACTAGCGGGAAGTGCCTACGAGCAGTACTTC. The chain combines TRBV11-2 with TRBJ2-7, with 10 bases fitting TRBD2. CDR1 is SGHAT and CDR2 is FQNNGV in the germline V gene. After removal of 3 bases from V and 2 bases from J, the junction contained 7 bases not matched to a gene. This CDR3 spans 16 amino acids.